Sequencing of this TCR beta chain was carried out in a study of identical twins. There are 15 residues in the CDR3. V was cut by 6 bases and J by 0 bases, with 13 bases left in between. Germline V lookup: CDR1 MNHNS, CDR2 SASEGT. Each CDR3 protein gets one entry after TCRdb re-called the 5' RACE reads with MiXCR. The sample records 540,000 or so distinct CDR3 sequences, approximately 20% being singletons. The same data also went into a second study, on yellow fever vaccine responses in identical twins.

The genes are TRBV6-1 and TRBJ2-3; D remains unclear. This TCR derives from a young woman in good health. The sample was CD4+ T cells sorted from blood. CDR3 in amino acids: CASRSTYLSTDTQYF. Here the CDR3 DNA reads TGTGCCAGCAGGTCTACCTACCTTAGCACAGATACGCAGTATTTT.